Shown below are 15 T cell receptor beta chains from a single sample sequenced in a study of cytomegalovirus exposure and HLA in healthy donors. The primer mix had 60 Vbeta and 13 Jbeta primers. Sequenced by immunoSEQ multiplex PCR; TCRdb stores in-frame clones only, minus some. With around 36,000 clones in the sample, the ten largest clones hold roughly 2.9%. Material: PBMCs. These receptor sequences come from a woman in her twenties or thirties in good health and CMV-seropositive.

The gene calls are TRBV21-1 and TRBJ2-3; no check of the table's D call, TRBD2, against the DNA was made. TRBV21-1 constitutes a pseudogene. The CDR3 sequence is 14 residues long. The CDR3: CASSNTGGRPTQYF. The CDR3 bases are TGTGCCAGCAGCAACACGGGGGGGCGGCCTACGCAGTATTTT.

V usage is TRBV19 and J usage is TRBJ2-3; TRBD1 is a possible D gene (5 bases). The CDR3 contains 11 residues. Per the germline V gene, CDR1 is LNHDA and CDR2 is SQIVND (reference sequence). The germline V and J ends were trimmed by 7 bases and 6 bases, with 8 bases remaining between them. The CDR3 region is CASTGFDTQYF. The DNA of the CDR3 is TGTGCCAGTACAGGGTTCGATACGCAGTATTTT.

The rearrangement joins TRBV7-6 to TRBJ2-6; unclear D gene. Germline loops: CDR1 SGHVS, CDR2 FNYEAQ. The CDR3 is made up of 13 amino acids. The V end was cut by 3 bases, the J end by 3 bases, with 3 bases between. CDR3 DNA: TGTGCCAGCAGCTTGTATGGGGCCAACGTCCTGACTTTC. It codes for CASSLYGANVLTF.

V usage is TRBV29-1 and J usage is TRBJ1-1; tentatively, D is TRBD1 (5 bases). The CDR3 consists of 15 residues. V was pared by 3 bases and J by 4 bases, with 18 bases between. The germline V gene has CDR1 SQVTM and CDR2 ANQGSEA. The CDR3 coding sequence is TGCAGCGTTGAGGGGCGTATAGGTGGCCTCACTGAAGCTTTCTTT. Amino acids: CSVEGRIGGLTEAFF.

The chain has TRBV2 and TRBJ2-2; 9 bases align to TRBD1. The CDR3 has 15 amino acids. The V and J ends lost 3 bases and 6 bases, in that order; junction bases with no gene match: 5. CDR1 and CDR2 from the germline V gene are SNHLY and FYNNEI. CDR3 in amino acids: CASSDPGQGAGELFF. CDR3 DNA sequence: TGTGCCAGCAGTGATCCGGGACAGGGTGCCGGGGAGCTGTTTTTT.

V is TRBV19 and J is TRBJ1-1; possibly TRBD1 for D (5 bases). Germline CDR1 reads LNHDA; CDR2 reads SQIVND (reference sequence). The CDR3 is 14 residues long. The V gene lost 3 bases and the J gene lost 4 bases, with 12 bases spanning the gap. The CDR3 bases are TGTGCCAGTAGTATGGCAGCCGGGGGCACTGAAGCTTTCTTT. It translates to CASSMAAGGTEAFF.

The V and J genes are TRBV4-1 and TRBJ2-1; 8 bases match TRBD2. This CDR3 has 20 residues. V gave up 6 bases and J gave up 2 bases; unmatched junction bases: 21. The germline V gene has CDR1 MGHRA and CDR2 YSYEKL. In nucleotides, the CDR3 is TGCGCCAGCAGTCCAAGGAGCTTAGCGGGGAATACCATTACCTACAATGAGCAGTTCTTC. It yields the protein CASSPRSLAGNTITYNEQFF.

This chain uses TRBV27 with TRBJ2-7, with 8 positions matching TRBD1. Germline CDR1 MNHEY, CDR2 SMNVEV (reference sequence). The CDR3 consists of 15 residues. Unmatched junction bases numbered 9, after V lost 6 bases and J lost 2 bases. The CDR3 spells CASRRGDRSAYEQYF. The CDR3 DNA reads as TGTGCCAGCAGGAGGGGGGACAGGTCCGCCTACGAGCAGTACTTC.

The chain's CDR3 is CASSTTGGFEKLFF. For the CDR3, the DNA is TGTGCCAGCAGTACGACAGGGGGTTTTGAAAAACTGTTTTTT. This chain joins TRBV28 and TRBJ1-4; 9 nucleotides agree with TRBD1. CDR1 and CDR2 from the germline V gene are MDHEN and SYDVKM. V lost 5 bases, J lost 7 bases, and 5 bases stayed unmatched. The CDR3 sequence is 14 residues long.

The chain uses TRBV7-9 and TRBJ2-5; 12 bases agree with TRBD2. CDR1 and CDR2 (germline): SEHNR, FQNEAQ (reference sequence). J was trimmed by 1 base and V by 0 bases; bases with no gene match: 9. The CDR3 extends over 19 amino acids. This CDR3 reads CASSLARLGLAGIQETQYF. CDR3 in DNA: TGTGCCAGCAGCTTAGCGAGACTAGGACTAGCGGGGATCCAAGAGACCCAGTACTTC. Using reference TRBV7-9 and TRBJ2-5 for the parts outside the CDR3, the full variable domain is DTGVSQNPRHKITKRGQNVTFRCDPISEHNRLYWYRQTLGQGPEFLTYFQNEAQLEKSRLLSDRFSAERPKGSFSTLEIQRTEQGDSAMYLCASSLARLGLAGIQETQYFGPGTRLLVL.

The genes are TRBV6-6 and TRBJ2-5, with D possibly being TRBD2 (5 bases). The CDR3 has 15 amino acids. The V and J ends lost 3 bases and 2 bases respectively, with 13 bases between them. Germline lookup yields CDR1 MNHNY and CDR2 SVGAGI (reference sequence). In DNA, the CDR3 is TGTGCCAGCAGTTATGGGAGCCGGAGACAAGAGACCCAGTACTTC. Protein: CASSYGSRRQETQYF.

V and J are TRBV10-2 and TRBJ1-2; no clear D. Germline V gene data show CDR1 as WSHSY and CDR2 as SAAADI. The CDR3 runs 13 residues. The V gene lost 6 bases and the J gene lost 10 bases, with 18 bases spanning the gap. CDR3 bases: TGCGCCAGCAGCCTAAGTACGGGAGTCGACTACACCTTC. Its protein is CASSLSTGVDYTF.

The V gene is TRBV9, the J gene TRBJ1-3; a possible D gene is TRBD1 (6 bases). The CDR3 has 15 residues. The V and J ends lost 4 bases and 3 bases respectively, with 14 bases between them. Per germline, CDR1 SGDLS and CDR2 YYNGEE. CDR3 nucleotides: TGTGCCAGCAGCCAGGGGCACGGAAATGGAAACACCATATATTTT. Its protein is CASSQGHGNGNTIYF.

CDR3 protein: CAIRGTEDSRELFF. DNA of the CDR3: TGTGCCATCAGGGGGACAGAGGATTCCCGGGAGCTGTTTTTT. The rearrangement joins TRBV10-3 to TRBJ2-2, with 7 bases matching TRBD1. After removal of 6 bases from V and 9 bases from J, the junction contained 10 bases not matched to a gene. Germline lookup yields CDR1 ENHRY and CDR2 SYGVKD. This CDR3 comprises 14 residues.

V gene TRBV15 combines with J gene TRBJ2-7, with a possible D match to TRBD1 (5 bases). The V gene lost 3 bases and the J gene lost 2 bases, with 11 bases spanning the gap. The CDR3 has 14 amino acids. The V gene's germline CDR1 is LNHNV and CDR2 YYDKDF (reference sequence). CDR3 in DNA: TGTGCCACCAGCAGGCTGGACAAAGCCTACGAGCAGTACTTC. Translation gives CATSRLDKAYEQYF. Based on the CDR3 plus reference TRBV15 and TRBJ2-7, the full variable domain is DAMVIQNPRYQVTQFGKPVTLSCSQTLNHNVMYWYQQKSSQAPKLLFHYYDKDFNNEADTPDNFQSRRPNTSFCFLDIRSPGLGDTAMYLCATSRLDKAYEQYFGPGTRLTVT.